This T cell receptor beta chain was sequenced in a study of OX40 agonist ivuxolimab in advanced cancers. Study details: The drug used for patients, ivuxolimab, was an agonistic anti-OX40 (CD134) antibody. The study gave patients intravenous ivuxolimab at 0.01 to 10 mg/kg every 2 weeks.

The table lists this clone with a few counts. Its cognate antigen is unknown. This CDR3 is also generated by other DNA sequences in the sample. General observations from the study: Clonal expansion was seen in CD4+ and CD8+ blood T cells by week 6 at 0.1 to 3.0 mg/kg. More expanded clones were seen, on average, in CD8+ T cells than in CD4+.

The CDR3 is 14 residues long. CDR1 and CDR2 (germline): MDHEN, SYDVKM. V was cut by 5 bases and J by 0 bases, with 10 bases left in between. Libraries were prepared by immunoSEQ multiplex PCR; TCRdb keeps only in-frame clonotypes and omits some of them. The table shows around 20,000 clones, with 75% to 85% occurring only once. This receptor was identified in an adult with an advanced solid tumor such as melanoma, head and neck, liver or kidney cancer. The chain couples TRBV28 to TRBJ1-1; D is possibly TRBD1 (6 bases). The sample was CD4+ or CD8+ T cells sorted from blood, taken in a trial of the OX40 agonist ivuxolimab. The CDR3 sequence: CASSVGALNTEAFF. DNA for the CDR3: TGTGCCAGCAGTGTGGGGGCCTTGAACACTGAAGCTTTCTTT.